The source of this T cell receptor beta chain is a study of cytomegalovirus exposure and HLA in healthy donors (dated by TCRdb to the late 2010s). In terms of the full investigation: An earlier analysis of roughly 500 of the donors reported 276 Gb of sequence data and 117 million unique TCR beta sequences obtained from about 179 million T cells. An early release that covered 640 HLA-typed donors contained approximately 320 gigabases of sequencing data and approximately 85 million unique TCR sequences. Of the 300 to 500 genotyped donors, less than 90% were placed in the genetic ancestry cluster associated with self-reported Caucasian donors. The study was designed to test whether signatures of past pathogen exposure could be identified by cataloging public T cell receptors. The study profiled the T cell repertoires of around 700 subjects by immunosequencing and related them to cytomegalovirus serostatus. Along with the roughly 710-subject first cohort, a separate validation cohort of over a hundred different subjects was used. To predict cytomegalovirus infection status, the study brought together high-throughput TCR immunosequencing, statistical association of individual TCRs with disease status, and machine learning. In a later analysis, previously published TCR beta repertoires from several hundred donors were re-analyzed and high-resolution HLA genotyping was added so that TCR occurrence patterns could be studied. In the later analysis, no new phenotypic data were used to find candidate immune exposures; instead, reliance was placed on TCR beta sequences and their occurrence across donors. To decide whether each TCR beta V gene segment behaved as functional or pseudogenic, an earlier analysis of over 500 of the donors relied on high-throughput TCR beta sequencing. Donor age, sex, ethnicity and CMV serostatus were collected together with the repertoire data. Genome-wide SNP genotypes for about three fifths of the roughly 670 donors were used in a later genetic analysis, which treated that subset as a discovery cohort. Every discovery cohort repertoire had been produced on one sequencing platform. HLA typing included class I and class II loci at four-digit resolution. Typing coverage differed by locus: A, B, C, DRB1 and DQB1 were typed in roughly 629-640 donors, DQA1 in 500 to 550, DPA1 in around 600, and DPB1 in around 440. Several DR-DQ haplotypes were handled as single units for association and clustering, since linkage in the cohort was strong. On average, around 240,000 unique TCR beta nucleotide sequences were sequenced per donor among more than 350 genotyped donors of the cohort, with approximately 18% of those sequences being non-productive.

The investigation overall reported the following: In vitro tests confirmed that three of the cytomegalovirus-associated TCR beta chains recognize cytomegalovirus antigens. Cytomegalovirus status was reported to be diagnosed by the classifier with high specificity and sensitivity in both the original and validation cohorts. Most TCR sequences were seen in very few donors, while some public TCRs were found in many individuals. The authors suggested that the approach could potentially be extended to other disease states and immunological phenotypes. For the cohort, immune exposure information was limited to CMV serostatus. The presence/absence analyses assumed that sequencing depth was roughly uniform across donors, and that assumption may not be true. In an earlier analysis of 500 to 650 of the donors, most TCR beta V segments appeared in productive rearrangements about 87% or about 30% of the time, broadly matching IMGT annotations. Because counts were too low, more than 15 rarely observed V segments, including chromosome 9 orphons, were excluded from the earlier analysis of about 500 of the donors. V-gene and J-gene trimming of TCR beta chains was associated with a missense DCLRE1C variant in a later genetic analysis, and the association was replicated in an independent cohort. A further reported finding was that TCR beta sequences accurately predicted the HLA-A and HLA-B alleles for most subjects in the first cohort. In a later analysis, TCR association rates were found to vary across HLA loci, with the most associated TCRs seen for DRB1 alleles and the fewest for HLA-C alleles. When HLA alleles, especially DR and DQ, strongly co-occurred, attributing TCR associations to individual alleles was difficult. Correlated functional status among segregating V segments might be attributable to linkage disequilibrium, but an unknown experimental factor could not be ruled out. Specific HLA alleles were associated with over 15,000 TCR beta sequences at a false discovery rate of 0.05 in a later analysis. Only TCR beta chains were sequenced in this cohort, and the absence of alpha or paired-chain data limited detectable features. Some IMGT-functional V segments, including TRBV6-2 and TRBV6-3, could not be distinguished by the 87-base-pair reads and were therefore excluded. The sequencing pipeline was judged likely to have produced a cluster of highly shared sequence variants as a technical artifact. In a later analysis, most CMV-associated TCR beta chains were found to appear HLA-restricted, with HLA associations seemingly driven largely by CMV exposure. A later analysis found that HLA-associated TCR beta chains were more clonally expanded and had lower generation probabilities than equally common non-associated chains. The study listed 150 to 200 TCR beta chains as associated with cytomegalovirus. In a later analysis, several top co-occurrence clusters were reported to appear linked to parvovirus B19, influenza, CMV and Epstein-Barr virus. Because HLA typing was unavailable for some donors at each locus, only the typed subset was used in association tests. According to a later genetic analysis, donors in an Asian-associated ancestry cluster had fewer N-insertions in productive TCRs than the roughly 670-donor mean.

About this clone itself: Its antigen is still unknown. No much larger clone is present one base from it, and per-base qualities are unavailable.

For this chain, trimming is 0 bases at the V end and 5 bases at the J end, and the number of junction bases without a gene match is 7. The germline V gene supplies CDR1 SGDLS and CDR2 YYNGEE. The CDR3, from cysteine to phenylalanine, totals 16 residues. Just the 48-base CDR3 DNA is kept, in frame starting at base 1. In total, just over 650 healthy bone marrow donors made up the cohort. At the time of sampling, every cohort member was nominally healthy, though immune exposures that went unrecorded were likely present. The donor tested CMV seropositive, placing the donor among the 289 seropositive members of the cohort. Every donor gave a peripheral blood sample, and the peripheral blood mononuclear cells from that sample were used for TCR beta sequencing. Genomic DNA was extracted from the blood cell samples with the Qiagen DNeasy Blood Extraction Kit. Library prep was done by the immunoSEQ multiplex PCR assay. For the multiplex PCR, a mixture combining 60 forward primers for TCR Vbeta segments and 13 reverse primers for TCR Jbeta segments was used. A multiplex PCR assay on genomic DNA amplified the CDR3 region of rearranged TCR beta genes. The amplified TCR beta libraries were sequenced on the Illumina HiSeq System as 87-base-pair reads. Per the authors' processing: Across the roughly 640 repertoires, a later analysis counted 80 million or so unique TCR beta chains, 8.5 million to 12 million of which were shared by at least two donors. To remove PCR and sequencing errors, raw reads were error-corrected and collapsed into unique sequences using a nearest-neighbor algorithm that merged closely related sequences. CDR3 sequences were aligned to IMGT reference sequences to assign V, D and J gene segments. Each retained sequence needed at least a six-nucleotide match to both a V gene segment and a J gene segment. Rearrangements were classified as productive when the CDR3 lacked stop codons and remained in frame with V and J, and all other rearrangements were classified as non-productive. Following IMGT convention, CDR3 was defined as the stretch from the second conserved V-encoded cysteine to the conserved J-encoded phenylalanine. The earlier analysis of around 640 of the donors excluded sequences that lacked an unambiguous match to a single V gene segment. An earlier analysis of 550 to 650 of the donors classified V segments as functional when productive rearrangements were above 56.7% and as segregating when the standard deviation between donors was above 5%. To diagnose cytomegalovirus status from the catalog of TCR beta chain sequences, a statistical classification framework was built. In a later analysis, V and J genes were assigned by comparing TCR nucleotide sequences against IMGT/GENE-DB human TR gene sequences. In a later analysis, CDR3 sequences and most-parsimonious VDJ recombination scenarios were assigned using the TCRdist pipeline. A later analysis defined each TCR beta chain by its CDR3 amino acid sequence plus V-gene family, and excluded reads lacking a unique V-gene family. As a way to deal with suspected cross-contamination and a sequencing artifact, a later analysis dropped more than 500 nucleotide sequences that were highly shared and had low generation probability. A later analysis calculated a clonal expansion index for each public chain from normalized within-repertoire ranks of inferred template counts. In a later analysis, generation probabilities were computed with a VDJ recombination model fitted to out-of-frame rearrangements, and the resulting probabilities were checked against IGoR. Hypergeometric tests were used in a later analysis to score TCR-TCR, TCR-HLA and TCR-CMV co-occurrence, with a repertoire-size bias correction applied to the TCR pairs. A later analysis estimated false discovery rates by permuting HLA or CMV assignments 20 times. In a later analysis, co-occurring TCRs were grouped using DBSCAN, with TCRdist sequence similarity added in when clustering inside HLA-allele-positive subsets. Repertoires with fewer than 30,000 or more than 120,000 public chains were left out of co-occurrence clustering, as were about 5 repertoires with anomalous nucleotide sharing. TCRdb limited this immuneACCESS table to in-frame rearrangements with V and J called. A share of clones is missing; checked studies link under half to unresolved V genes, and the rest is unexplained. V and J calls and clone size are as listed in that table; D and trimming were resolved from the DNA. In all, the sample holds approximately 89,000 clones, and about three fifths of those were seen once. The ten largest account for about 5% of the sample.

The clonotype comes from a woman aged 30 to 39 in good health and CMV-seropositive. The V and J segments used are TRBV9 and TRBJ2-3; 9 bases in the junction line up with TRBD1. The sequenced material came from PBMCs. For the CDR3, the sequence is CASSVDGTGLQDTQYF. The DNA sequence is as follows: TGTGCCAGCAGCGTAGACGGGACAGGGTTACAAGATACGCAGTATTTT. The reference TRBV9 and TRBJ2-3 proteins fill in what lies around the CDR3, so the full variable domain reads DSGVTQTPKHLITATGQRVTLRCSPRSGDLSVYWYQQSLDQGLQFLIQYYNGEERAKGNILERFSAQQFPDLHSELNLSSLELGDSALYFCASSVDGTGLQDTQYFGPGTRLTVL.